The next 16 T cell receptor beta chains were all read from a single sample in a study of neurological immune-mediated disorders. TCRdb analysed the 5' RACE reads with MiXCR anew, one entry per CDR3 protein. The sample holds about 120,000 distinct CDR3 sequences, more than 2.5% seen once. Sequencing was done on a sample of PBMCs. The receptors come from a young woman with multiple sclerosis.

This clonotype was picked up many times. The gene calls are TRBV7-2 and TRBJ2-5, with D uncertain. Trimming left V 1 base short and J 5 bases short, with 11 bases between. The CDR3 has 14 residues. Germline V lookup: CDR1 SGHTA, CDR2 FQGNSA. CDR3 in amino acids: CASSLVRFMETQYF. CDR3 sequence (DNA): TGTGCCAGCAGCTTAGTCAGGTTCATGGAGACCCAGTACTTC.

This clonotype was seen repeatedly, ten times or more. The chain couples TRBV6-5 to TRBJ1-4; D is undetermined. Germline CDR1 is MNHEY and CDR2 is SVGAGI. V was cut by 6 bases and J by 0 bases, with 11 bases left in between. The CDR3 covers 15 residues. In nucleotides, the CDR3 is TGTGCCAGCAGCCGCAACGGAGCAACTAATGAAAAACTGTTTTTT. The encoded protein is CASSRNGATNEKLFF.

This clonotype has ten or more counts. The chain joins TRBV5-1 to TRBJ2-7, with a possible D match to TRBD1 (5 bases). From germline, CDR1 is SGHRS and CDR2 YFSETQ. This CDR3 is built from 13 residues. V was trimmed by 7 bases and J by 5 bases, leaving 16 bases between them. The CDR3 DNA sequence: TGCGCCAGCGGGTCGACAGTAAGCCACGAGCAGTACTTC. This gives the protein CASGSTVSHEQYF. The variable domain in full, with the rest retrieved from reference TRBV5-1 and TRBJ2-7, is KAGVTQTPRYLIKTRGQQVTLSCSPISGHRSVSWYQQTPGQGLQFLFEYFSETQRNKGNFPGRFSGRQFSNSRSEMNVSTLELGDSALYLCASGSTVSHEQYFGPGTRLTVT.

This clonotype appeared a few times. The chain couples TRBV18 to TRBJ1-1, with D perhaps TRBD1 (5 bases). This CDR3 has 14 amino acids. In germline, CDR1 is KGHSH, CDR2 LQKENI. Between the trimmed V and J ends, which lost 3 bases and 7 bases, there was a span of 15 bases. The CDR3 bases are TGTGCCAGCTCACCCCCCACAGGCTCCGGTGAAGCTTTCTTT. This encodes CASSPPTGSGEAFF.

At least ten counts were recorded for this clonotype. The CDR3 region is CSANFNSNQPQHF. CDR3 sequence (DNA): TGCAGTGCTAATTTTAATAGCAATCAGCCCCAGCATTTT. The gene calls are TRBV20-1 and TRBJ1-5; no reliable D call. CDR1 DFQATT and CDR2 SNEGSKA come from the germline V gene (reference sequence). V was pared by 4 bases and J by 0 bases, with 7 bases between. There are 13 residues in the CDR3.

This clonotype was counted ten times or more. The V and J genes are TRBV5-1 and TRBJ2-4, with D uncertain. The V and J ends lost 0 bases and 4 bases respectively, with 11 bases between them. The CDR3 covers 15 residues. Per germline, CDR1 SGHRS and CDR2 YFSETQ. CDR3 DNA sequence: TGCGCCAGCAGCTTGGATGTGGGTAGTAAAAACATTCAGTACTTC. Translated: CASSLDVGSKNIQYF.

At least ten counts were recorded for this clonotype. The CDR3 loop is CASSTGNGYTF. The CDR3 DNA reads TGTGCCAGCAGTACAGGAAATGGCTACACCTTC. The rearrangement uses TRBV6-2 or TRBV6-3 and TRBJ1-2; D possibly corresponds to TRBD1 (5 bases). The V end lost 5 bases, the J end lost 6 bases, and 7 bases lay between the germline ends. CDR3 length: 11 amino acids. Germline CDR1 reads MNHEY; CDR2 reads SVGEGT.

This clonotype was observed many times. The chain carries TRBV5-1 and TRBJ2-7; D is possibly TRBD2 (5 bases). The V end was cut by 4 bases, the J end by 1 base, with 15 bases between. There are 15 residues in the CDR3. CDR1 and CDR2 from the germline V gene are SGHRS and YFSETQ. CDR3 DNA: TGCGCCAGCAGCCCAATGGAAAGCGGATCCTACGAGCAGTACTTC. It codes for CASSPMESGSYEQYF. The variable domain in full, with the rest retrieved from reference TRBV5-1 and TRBJ2-7, is KAGVTQTPRYLIKTRGQQVTLSCSPISGHRSVSWYQQTPGQGLQFLFEYFSETQRNKGNFPGRFSGRQFSNSRSEMNVSTLELGDSALYLCASSPMESGSYEQYFGPGTRLTVT.

There are many counts of this clonotype. J is TRBJ1-1 and V is TRBV12-3 or TRBV12-4, with 7 bases aligning to TRBD1. The CDR3 spans 12 residues. In DNA, the CDR3 is TGTGCAACCGGGACAGCGAACACTGAAGCTTTCTTT. Its protein is CATGTANTEAFF.

This clonotype was recorded at least ten times. J is TRBJ2-3 and V is TRBV5-1; D might be TRBD1 or TRBD2, each matching 6 bases. Germline values: CDR1 SGHRS, CDR2 YFSETQ. The CDR3 length is 14 residues. V lost 0 bases to trimming and J lost 6 bases, with 11 bases between them. CDR3 loop: CASSLEGGRDTQYF. Written as DNA, the CDR3 is TGCGCCAGCAGCTTGGAGGGGGGCCGGGATACGCAGTATTTT.

This clonotype was counted ten times or more. CDR3 sequence: CAISDRTPGNTEAFF. CDR3 nucleotides: TGTGCCATCAGTGACCGGACACCTGGGAACACTGAAGCTTTCTTT. J is TRBJ1-1 and V is TRBV10-3, with D perhaps TRBD1 (5 bases). Germline V gives CDR1 ENHRY, CDR2 SYGVKD. Trimming stripped 3 bases from V and 1 base from J, with 12 bases between. The CDR3 length is 15 residues.

The table lists this clonotype with many counts. J is TRBJ1-1 and V is TRBV27; 8 bases are shared with TRBD1. Unmatched junction bases numbered 8, after V lost 5 bases and J lost 0 bases. Germline V gene lookup returns CDR1 MNHEY and CDR2 SMNVEV (reference sequence). The CDR3 loop spans 16 amino acids. The CDR3 DNA is TGTGCCAGCAGTACACGGACAGGGCTTATGAACACTGAAGCTTTCTTT. This codes for CASSTRTGLMNTEAFF.

V is TRBV4-3 and J is TRBJ2-2; D is perhaps TRBD1 (6 bases). The V end lost 6 bases, the J end lost 3 bases, and 11 bases lay between the germline ends. The CDR3 contains 14 residues. Germline V gene sequence: CDR1 LGHNA, CDR2 YSLEER. The CDR3 loop is CASRGAIDTGELFF. DNA for the CDR3: TGCGCCAGCAGGGGGGCTATAGACACCGGGGAGCTGTTTTTT.

This clonotype has at least ten counts. J is TRBJ1-2 and V is TRBV6-5; 9 bases align to TRBD1. This CDR3 is built from 15 residues. J was trimmed by 1 base and V by 5 bases; bases with no gene match: 5. Germline V CDR1 and CDR2: MNHEY, SVGAGI. The CDR3 nucleotides are TGTGCCAGCAGTCCGGACAGGGGATTTAACTATGGCTACACCTTC. It is translated as CASSPDRGFNYGYTF.

This clonotype was seen many times. The chain is built from TRBV12-3 or TRBV12-4 and TRBJ2-7; TRBD1 might be the D (5 bases). The CDR3 sequence is 15 residues long. Trimming took 5 bases from V and 0 from J, leaving 14 bases between them. The CDR3 region is CASSQGAAISYEQYF. As DNA, the CDR3 is TGTGCCAGCAGTCAAGGGGCAGCTATCTCCTACGAGCAGTACTTC.

This clonotype occurred many times. The chain has TRBV5-1 and TRBJ2-7; 8 nucleotides line up with TRBD1. V lost 0 bases, J lost 2 bases, and 4 bases stayed unmatched. The CDR3 is made up of 15 amino acids. Per germline, CDR1 SGHRS and CDR2 YFSETQ. The CDR3 reads CASSLAGDRTYEQYF. Written as DNA, the CDR3 is TGCGCCAGCAGCTTGGCCGGGGACAGGACCTACGAGCAGTACTTC.